This TCR beta chain was documented in a study of blood T cell repertoires in COVID-19. Overall study: Samples came from the United States, Italy and Spain, spanning acute and convalescent COVID-19. T cells, B-cell-depleted T cells, or PBMCs provided the cDNA or gDNA that served as material.

Original handling: How many nucleated cells were present was estimated from reference gene primer amplification. TCRdb's table, derived via immunoSEQ multiplex PCR, lists solely in-frame clones and lacks some. That table supplies the V and J calls and clone size; D and trimming were determined from the DNA. The data contain 65,000 to 100,000 clones, 85% to 90% of them singletons. Trimming at V came to 0 bases and at J to 2 bases, leaving 3 bases not matched to a gene. CDR1 is SGHRS and CDR2 is YFSETQ in the germline V gene. The CDR3 contains 15 residues. J is TRBJ2-5 and V is TRBV5-1, with TRBD2 matching 8 bases. The sample taken for sequencing was peripheral blood. The sequence was collected from a woman at least 80 years old with acute or convalescent COVID-19. The CDR3 region is CASSLVSSGQETQYF. In DNA form, the CDR3 reads TGCGCCAGCAGCTTGGTTTCTAGCGGGCAAGAGACCCAGTACTTC.